The clone carrying this TCR beta chain has a single count. What it recognizes is unknown. The entry originates in a study of early stage breast cancer tumors. Sequencing used immunoSEQ multiplex PCR; TCRdb keeps in-frame clones, though not all of them. The table records fewer than 35,000 clones, approximately 72% of them present only once. Findings of the study overall: Chain pairing and CD4, CD8 or FOXP3 expression were not captured. Comparing each tissue with blood distinguished tumor from normal in 14 of 16 patients. Enriched TCRB sequences shared across patients were mostly commonly generated sequences.

The sequenced sample was blood. This clonotype was obtained from a person between 50 and 60 years old with breast cancer.

DNA of the CDR3: TGTGCCAGCTCGCAAAATCACAGGGGGCTAACTGAAGCTTTCTTT. Encoded protein: CASSQNHRGLTEAFF. V usage is TRBV18 and J usage is TRBJ1-1; TRBD1 aligns across 9 bases. The CDR3 spans 15 residues. Per germline, CDR1 KGHSH and CDR2 LQKENI. The ends lost 6 bases at V and 5 bases at J; junction bases unmatched: 10.